The 19 T cell receptor beta chains below all came from one sample that was sequenced in a study of T-cell reconstitution after alpha-beta-depleted transplantation in children. Unique molecular identifiers were incorporated when the TCRbeta library was constructed. TCRdb redid the calling of the PCR reads with MiXCR, one entry per CDR3 protein. The sample has about 76,000 distinct CDR3 sequences; 13% to 15% are singletons. Sample: PBMCs, mostly from graft donor cells, taken 180 days after TCRalphabeta/CD19-depleted stem cell transplant. The receptors shown here come from a male patient aged 2 to 10 who had a stem cell transplant for acute lymphoblastic leukemia, so the T cells may come from the graft donor.

The chain has TRBV5-6 and TRBJ1-2; D is uncertain. V lost 8 bases and J lost 4, with 15 bases in between. This CDR3 contains 13 residues. Germline loops: CDR1 SGHDT, CDR2 YYEEEE. In DNA, the CDR3 is TGTGCCAGAAGCCAAGGAAGTGGCTATGGCTACACCTTC. Its protein product is CARSQGSGYGYTF.

This clonotype showed up just a few times. The J gene is TRBJ1-4, the V gene TRBV5-1; possibly TRBD1 for D (5 bases). The CDR3 extends over 16 amino acids. V lost 7 bases, J lost 4 bases, and 20 bases lay in between. Germline-derived CDR1 and CDR2 are SGHRS and YFSETQ. CDR3 amino acids: CASFILWGLHNEKLFF. In DNA form, the CDR3 reads TGCGCCAGCTTTATCCTCTGGGGACTGCATAATGAAAAACTGTTTTTT.

The chain combines TRBV20-1 with TRBJ1-2, with unresolved D. Trimming cost V 5 bases and J 8 bases, with 12 bases left between them. CDR3 length: 11 residues. CDR1 is DFQATT, CDR2 SNEGSKA, per germline (reference sequence). Here the CDR3 DNA reads TGCAGTGCTGAGGACCGCAGAGGCTACACCTTC. Protein sequence: CSAEDRRGYTF.

The chain uses TRBV5-1 and TRBJ2-1, with 7 bases lining up with TRBD2. CDR1 is SGHRS and CDR2 is YFSETQ in the germline V gene. The ends lost 3 bases at V and 0 bases at J; junction bases unmatched: 9. CDR3 size: 17 residues. CDR3 amino acids: CASSWRLAAASYNEQFF. The CDR3 bases are TGCGCCAGCAGCTGGAGGCTAGCGGCCGCCTCCTACAATGAGCAGTTCTTC.

This clonotype was counted a few times. The chain links TRBV20-1 to TRBJ2-5, with D uncertain. CDR3 length equals 14 residues. Germline V gives CDR1 DFQATT, CDR2 SNEGSKA (reference sequence). Trimming took off 3 bases at V and 1 base at J, with 12 bases between the two ends. In nucleotides, the CDR3 is TGCAGTGCTAGCTTCGTCACAGCCCAAGAGACCCAGTACTTC. Its protein is CSASFVTAQETQYF.

This clonotype turned up a few times. The gene calls are TRBV5-1 and TRBJ2-1; TRBD1 matches at 9 bases. V gave up 5 bases and J gave up 4 bases; unmatched junction bases: 7. The CDR3 has 15 residues. Germline V CDR1 and CDR2: SGHRS, YFSETQ. The DNA for the CDR3 is TGCGCCAGCAGTCCCGGGACAGGGCCTTACAATGAGCAGTTCTTC. It specifies CASSPGTGPYNEQFF.

The chain uses TRBV5-1 and TRBJ2-6; D is unresolved. This CDR3 is 15 amino acids long. Germline V gene lookup returns CDR1 SGHRS and CDR2 YFSETQ. Trimming removed 4 bases from V and 1 base from J, with 9 bases in between. The CDR3 DNA follows: TGCGCCAGCAGCCCCGTAATTTCTGGGGCCAACGTCCTGACTTTC. Its translation: CASSPVISGANVLTF.

This clonotype was observed a few times. The rearrangement joins TRBV10-3 to TRBJ2-3; TRBD1 matches 7 bases. The CDR3 is 18 amino acids. The ends lost 10 bases at V and 3 bases at J; junction bases unmatched: 22. Germline V CDR1 and CDR2: ENHRY, SYGVKD. This chain's CDR3 is CATTPVTFRQGGTDTQYF. The CDR3 DNA sequence: TGTGCCACCACACCCGTCACATTTAGACAGGGCGGGACAGATACGCAGTATTTT.

The chain is built from TRBV2 and TRBJ1-2; 9 bases map to TRBD1. Losses at the gene ends were 0 bases for V and 2 bases for J; bases not matched to a gene: 7. There are 17 residues in the CDR3. From germline, CDR1 is SNHLY and CDR2 FYNNEI. In nucleotides, the CDR3 is TGTGCCAGCAGTGAAGCGCTTCGGGACAGGGTAAACTATGGCTACACCTTC. This sequence encodes CASSEALRDRVNYGYTF. Complete variable domain (other parts from reference TRBV2 and TRBJ1-2): EPEVTQTPSHQVTQMGQEVILRCVPISNHLYFYWYRQILGQKVEFLVSFYNNEISEKSEIFDDQFSVERPDGSNFTLKIRSTKLEDSAMYFCASSEALRDRVNYGYTFGSGTRLTVV.

This chain joins TRBV4-3 and TRBJ1-2; D gene unclear. Between the trimmed V and J ends, which lost 1 base and 0 bases, there was a span of 15 bases. Germline CDR1 LGHNA, CDR2 YSLEER. The CDR3 length is 17 residues. CDR3 in DNA: TGCGCCAGCAGCCAAGTCGTAGCAGGCCCAGCTAACTATGGCTACACCTTC. Protein sequence: CASSQVVAGPANYGYTF.

The V and J genes are TRBV7-8 and TRBJ2-7, with D unresolved. The CDR3 has 12 residues. Trimming left V 5 bases short and J 3 bases short, with 8 bases between. Looked up from germline, CDR1 is SGHVS and CDR2 is FQNEAQ. For the CDR3, the DNA is TGTGCCAGCAGCCCAGCAGGCTACGAGCAGTACTTC. Translating it yields CASSPAGYEQYF.

The chain has TRBV5-1 and TRBJ1-1; D ambiguous. CDR3 length equals 14 residues. Germline lookup yields CDR1 SGHRS and CDR2 YFSETQ. V was cut by 3 bases and J by 2 bases, with 11 bases left in between. The CDR3, as DNA: TGCGCCAGCAGCTGGACCTTCCAAAACACTGAAGCTTTCTTT. This gives the protein CASSWTFQNTEAFF.

The table lists this clonotype with a few counts. The chain recombines TRBV12-3 or TRBV12-4 with TRBJ1-5; D is unclear. The V gene lost 2 bases and the J gene lost 0 bases, with 11 bases spanning the gap. The CDR3 is 16 amino acids. CDR3 in DNA: TGTGCCAGCAGTTTAAAAGGCCCTTTTAGCAATCAGCCCCAGCATTTT. It translates to CASSLKGPFSNQPQHF.

The rearrangement uses TRBV19 and TRBJ2-2; D is uncertain. V lost 3 bases and J 3 bases, leaving 8 bases between the germline ends. The germline V gene has CDR1 LNHDA and CDR2 SQIVND (reference sequence). There are 14 residues in the CDR3. The DNA of the CDR3 is TGTGCCAGTAGTATCATACTTGACACCGGGGAGCTGTTTTTT. Translated, it gives CASSIILDTGELFF.

The gene calls are TRBV6-1 and TRBJ2-3, with D unclear. The length of the CDR3 is 11 residues. Trimming cost V 7 bases and J 6 bases, with 8 bases left between them. Germline assignment: CDR1 MNHNS and CDR2 SASEGT. CDR3 DNA sequence: TGTGCCAGCACCGACGGGGATACGCAGTATTTT. Its translation is CASTDGDTQYF.

V gene TRBV7-2 combines with J gene TRBJ2-1, with 13 bases fitting TRBD2. The CDR3 is made up of 21 amino acids. V lost 4 bases to trimming and J lost 0 bases; unmatched junction nucleotides: 15. Germline assignment: CDR1 SGHTA and CDR2 FQGNSA. CDR3 region: CASSYLRLAGGPGISYNEQFF. In DNA, the CDR3 is TGTGCCAGCAGCTACCTTCGACTAGCGGGAGGCCCAGGAATCTCCTACAATGAGCAGTTCTTC.

The chain uses TRBV5-1 and TRBJ2-3, with no clear D. Germline V CDR1 and CDR2: SGHRS, YFSETQ. The CDR3 is 13 residues long. The V end lost 0 bases, the J end lost 0 bases, and 2 bases lay between the germline ends. The CDR3 bases are TGCGCCAGCAGCTTGGCCAGCACAGATACGCAGTATTTT. This encodes CASSLASTDTQYF.

The chain links TRBV12-3 or TRBV12-4 to TRBJ1-6, with D hard to call. The CDR3 loop spans 14 amino acids. The V gene lost 5 bases and the J gene lost 8 bases, with 13 bases spanning the gap. In nucleotides, the CDR3 is TGTGCCAGCAGTAGCAGACGGGATTATTCACCCCTCCACTTT. It translates to CASSSRRDYSPLHF.

This chain joins TRBV29-1 and TRBJ2-4; 9 positions agree with TRBD1. This CDR3 is 18 amino acids long. In germline, CDR1 is SQVTM, CDR2 ANQGSEA. Trimming at V came to 5 bases and at J to 0 bases, leaving 14 bases not matched to a gene. CDR3 sequence: CSVWAGQGSASAKNIQYF. Written as DNA, the CDR3 is TGCAGCGTTTGGGCTGGACAGGGGTCCGCATCAGCCAAAAACATTCAGTACTTC.